These T cell receptor beta chains were read from a single sample in a study of CXCR3-negative and CXCR3-positive naive CD8 T cells. From the 5' RACE reads, TCRdb lists one entry per CDR3 protein and no DNA. Its table records around 26,000 distinct CDR3 sequences. The specimen sequenced was naive CXCR3- CD8+ T cells from blood. Receptor source: a human donor in good health. Some clones in this sample may be carry-over from other donors' samples. Each CDR3 is given with its conserved first and last residue. The order of the fields is J gene, clone size, V gene, CDR3 protein. The size entry is marked missing in some rows and otherwise reads once, few, many or a size class.

TRBJ2-2,-,TRBV4-1,CASSPRDLGLGGFTGELFF
TRBJ2-1,-,TRBV5-4,CASSLAGLDNEQLF
TRBJ2-1,-,TRBV27,CASSSDERGPGNEQFF
TRBJ2-2,-,TRBV6-5,CASSYPGRENTGELFF
TRBJ1-4,-,TRBV28,CASSPGFRQEKLFF
TRBJ2-1,-,TRBV7-9,CASSSGYNEQFF
TRBJ2-7,-,TRBV7-2,CASSLGLAGTYEQYF
TRBJ2-2,-,TRBV7-2,CASSLRLNLPGELFF
TRBJ2-1,-,TRBV29-1,CSVDLTGNEQFF
TRBJ1-2,-,TRBV7-9,CASSLDYGYTF
TRBJ2-1,-,TRBV7-9,CASSFGTGYNEQFF
TRBJ2-1,-,TRBV29-1,CSVEDNSYNEQFF
TRBJ1-1,-,TRBV12-3/TRBV12-4,CASSLTGGGVVDTEAFF
TRBJ2-1,-,TRBV7-9,CASSLEVSEQFF
TRBJ2-1,-,TRBV6-5,CASTVERSSYNEQFF
TRBJ2-7,-,TRBV7-6,CASSQDLTYEQYF
TRBJ2-3,-,TRBV27,CASSSDGDTQYF
TRBJ1-1,-,TRBV7-9,CASSLVGTSSPNTEAFF
TRBJ1-1,-,TRBV28,CASSPRLMNTEAFF
TRBJ2-1,-,TRBV3-1,CASSSVGSSYNEQFF
TRBJ2-3,-,TRBV29-1,CSVRGGEADTQYF
TRBJ1-1,-,TRBV15,CATNSPGQGGANTEAFF
TRBJ1-2,-,TRBV29-1,CSAPGQENYGYTF
TRBJ2-7,-,TRBV7-9,CASSLGPNEQYF
TRBJ2-1,-,TRBV7-3,CASSLRGGSYNEQFF
TRBJ1-5,-,TRBV6-5,CASSYSRGWANQPQHF
TRBJ2-1,-,TRBV4-2,CASSQDLPSGGDNEQFF
TRBJ1-1,-,TRBV9,CASSVATRGTEAFF
TRBJ2-7,-,TRBV28,CASSLYVTVSSYEQYF
TRBJ2-7,-,TRBV29-1,CSVETSVGSYEQYF
TRBJ2-2,-,TRBV4-3,CASSQGLGSYGELFF
TRBJ2-7,-,TRBV7-9,CASSFPRLAGASYEQYF
TRBJ1-1,-,TRBV29-1,CSVVGVNTEAFF
TRBJ2-1,-,TRBV5-5,CASHFGPSGNEQFF
TRBJ1-1,-,TRBV28,CASSLLWRRIIPEAFF
TRBJ2-7,-,TRBV29-1,CSVFRDSYEQYF
TRBJ1-5,-,TRBV11-2,CASSSGGNQPQHF
TRBJ2-1,-,TRBV4-3,CASSQDLSGGNEQFF
TRBJ1-2,-,TRBV7-9,CASSSPGRPNYGYTF
TRBJ1-2,-,TRBV12-3/TRBV12-4,CASSTGAYGYTF
TRBJ1-1,-,TRBV29-1,CSGTGLYTEAFF
TRBJ2-3,-,TRBV28,CASRLGEYTDTQYF
TRBJ2-7,-,TRBV15,CATSRDRSGYYEQYF
TRBJ2-7,-,TRBV29-1,CSVVDGSSYEQYF
TRBJ2-2,-,TRBV29-1,CTGSSNTGELFF
TRBJ2-2,-,TRBV4-3,CASSQPPEDRAGGELFF
TRBJ2-3,-,TRBV4-3,CASSQGDITDTQYF
TRBJ1-1,-,TRBV5-1,CASSLETGLPEAFF
TRBJ2-7,-,TRBV7-3,CASSLSGRGYEQYF
TRBJ2-7,-,TRBV20-1,CSARGSVDYEQYF
TRBJ1-5,medium-sized,TRBV4-3,CASSPNLGNQPQHF
TRBJ1-1,-,TRBV7-9,CASSFSRGANTEAFF
TRBJ2-2,-,TRBV6-4,CASSDSSGFPDTGELFF
TRBJ2-1,-,TRBV7-6,CASSLDSAGPYNEQFF